These T cell receptor beta chains were read from a single sample in a study of T cell responses to AZD1222 COVID-19 vaccine. Method: immunoSEQ multiplex PCR; TCRdb's copy keeps in-frame clones and lacks some. This sample has fewer than 130,000 clones, with nearly 90% found just once. Sequenced material: peripheral blood, taken 28 days after the second AZD1222 dose. These receptor sequences come from an adult who received the AZD1222 COVID-19 vaccine. The CDR3 runs from the conserved cysteine through the conserved F or W. The order of the fields is clone size, J gene, V gene, CDR3 length, D gene, CDR3 protein, CDR3 DNA. D genes are given only for firm matches. Clone size is shown for a subset of rows, as once, few, many or a class of expanded clone.

size: -; J: TRBJ1-1; V: TRBV19; length: 15; D: -; CDR3: CASSTPASMNTEAFF; DNA: TGTGCCAGTAGTACCCCAGCCTCGATGAACACTGAAGCTTTCTTT
size: few; J: TRBJ2-1; V: TRBV28; length: 16; D: -; CDR3: CASSLGFNRVYNEQFF; DNA: TGTGCCAGCAGTTTAGGTTTTAACAGGGTCTACAATGAGCAGTTCTTC
size: -; J: TRBJ2-5; V: TRBV24-1; length: 12; D: -; CDR3: CATSGPGGTQYF; DNA: TGTGCCACCAGTGGCCCAGGAGGGACCCAGTACTTC
size: once; J: TRBJ2-3; V: TRBV5-4; length: 14; D: TRBD1; CDR3: CASRLDRGPDTQYF; DNA: TGTGCCAGCAGACTCGACAGGGGGCCAGATACGCAGTATTTT
size: -; J: TRBJ2-3; V: TRBV18; length: 17; D: -; CDR3: CASSPANLAPKSDTQYF; DNA: TGTGCCAGCTCACCGGCAAACCTAGCGCCCAAATCGGATACGCAGTATTTT
size: -; J: TRBJ2-3; V: TRBV3-1/TRBV3-2; length: 16; D: -; CDR3: CASSQGRERETDTQYF; DNA: TGTGCCAGCAGCCAAGGCAGGGAGAGGGAAACAGATACGCAGTATTTT
size: -; J: TRBJ1-5; V: TRBV5-8; length: 15; D: TRBD1; CDR3: CASSLVGQGGQPQHF; DNA: TGTGCCAGCAGCTTGGTGGGACAGGGCGGTCAGCCCCAGCATTTT
size: -; J: TRBJ2-2; V: TRBV19; length: 17; D: -; CDR3: CASSIDSGGLNTGELFF; DNA: TGTGCCAGTAGTATAGATTCAGGGGGACTCAACACCGGGGAGCTGTTTTTT
size: -; J: TRBJ2-1; V: TRBV5-4; length: 17; D: TRBD2; CDR3: CASSSGLAGGVDNEQFF; DNA: TGTGCCAGCAGCTCCGGACTAGCGGGAGGAGTGGACAATGAGCAGTTCTTC
size: -; J: TRBJ1-2; V: TRBV2; length: 13; D: -; CDR3: CASSYDSSRGYTF; DNA: TGTGCCAGCAGTTATGACAGTTCAAGAGGCTACACCTTC
size: -; J: TRBJ1-5; V: TRBV24-1; length: 14; D: -; CDR3: CATSGLKSNQPQHF; DNA: TGTGCCACCAGTGGTCTTAAGAGCAATCAGCCCCAGCATTTT
size: once; J: TRBJ2-2; V: TRBV12-5; length: 17; D: -; CDR3: CASGSGMANPNTGELFF; DNA: TGTGCTAGTGGTTCAGGGATGGCAAACCCGAACACCGGGGAGCTGTTTTTT
size: -; J: TRBJ2-5; V: TRBV19; length: 14; D: TRBD2; CDR3: CASFSGRARETQYF; DNA: TGTGCCAGTTTTAGCGGGAGGGCCAGAGAGACCCAGTACTTC
size: -; J: TRBJ1-1; V: TRBV20-1; length: 13; D: -; CDR3: CSASDRANTEAFF; DNA: TGCAGTGCTAGTGACAGAGCCAACACTGAAGCTTTCTTT
size: -; J: TRBJ1-3; V: TRBV2; length: 15; D: -; CDR3: CASSSSGFSGNTIYF; DNA: TGTGCCAGCAGTAGTAGCGGTTTCTCTGGAAACACCATATATTTT
size: -; J: TRBJ2-3; V: TRBV20-1; length: 11; D: -; CDR3: CSASSKDTQYF; DNA: TGCAGTGCTTCGTCTAAGGATACGCAGTATTTT
size: -; J: TRBJ2-2; V: TRBV18; length: 15; D: TRBD1; CDR3: CASSEGQGNTGELFF; DNA: TGTGCCAGCTCAGAGGGACAGGGAAACACCGGGGAGCTGTTTTTT
size: -; J: TRBJ2-2; V: TRBV2; length: 15; D: -; CDR3: CASSGVTANTGELFF; DNA: TGTGCCAGCAGTGGGGTGACTGCGAACACCGGGGAGCTGTTTTTT
size: once; J: TRBJ2-7; V: TRBV28; length: 14; D: -; CDR3: CASSAGTSAYEQYF; DNA: TGTGCCAGCAGCGCCGGGACCTCCGCCTACGAGCAGTACTTC
size: -; J: TRBJ2-1; V: TRBV6-6; length: 16; D: -; CDR3: CASSLGALNSYNEQFF; DNA: TGTGCCAGCAGTTTGGGGGCGCTCAACTCCTACAATGAGCAGTTCTTC
size: -; J: TRBJ1-5; V: TRBV27; length: 15; D: -; CDR3: CASSLEGKVNQPQHF; DNA: TGTGCCAGCAGTTTAGAGGGGAAGGTTAATCAGCCCCAGCATTTT
size: once; J: TRBJ2-3; V: TRBV5-4; length: 11; D: -; CDR3: CASSLADTQYF; DNA: TGTGCCAGCAGCTTGGCAGATACGCAGTATTTT
size: -; J: TRBJ2-7; V: TRBV30; length: 13; D: -; CDR3: CAWSNPRDGEQYF; DNA: TGTGCCTGGAGTAACCCCCGAGACGGCGAGCAGTACTTC